These 20 T cell receptor beta chains were all obtained from the same sample, sequenced in a study of cytomegalovirus exposure and HLA in healthy donors (TCRdb year 2017). Receptor libraries were prepared by the immunoSEQ multiplex PCR assay. For the multiplex PCR, a mixture combining 60 forward primers for TCR Vbeta segments and 13 reverse primers for TCR Jbeta segments was used. TCRdb carries this immuneACCESS record with in-frame sequences only. Its versions omit some clonotypes, under half of them owing to an unresolved V gene in the studies checked, with the rest unexplained. Recorded for this sample are 90,000 to 150,000 clones; 65% to 85% of them occurred a single time. Approximately 0.24% of the sample comes from the top ten. Sequencing was performed on PBMCs. The receptors were sampled from a man aged 45-60 years in good health and CMV-seronegative.

This rearrangement joins TRBV7-3 to TRBJ1-5; D unresolved. The CDR3 runs to 14 residues. Trimming left V 4 bases short and J 8 bases short, with 15 bases between. Germline V gene sequence: CDR1 SGHTA, CDR2 FQGTGA. CDR3 nucleotide sequence: TGTGCCAGCAGCTGCGAAGTCATACTTGAGCCCCAGCATTTT. This sequence encodes CASSCEVILEPQHF.

The chain recombines TRBV13 with TRBJ2-3; 8 bases are shared with TRBD2. The ends lost 2 bases at V and 2 bases at J; junction bases unmatched: 9. The CDR3 is made up of 17 amino acids. CDR1 is PRHDT, CDR2 FYEKMQ, per germline (reference sequence). CDR3 protein: CASSLTGSGDATDTQYF. The CDR3 DNA reads TGTGCCAGCAGCTTAACGGGTAGCGGGGATGCCACAGATACGCAGTATTTT.

CDR3 in amino acids: CASSLQGRGTEAFF. As DNA, the CDR3 is TGTGCCAGCAGCCTTCAGGGGCGAGGCACTGAAGCTTTCTTT. The rearrangement uses TRBV11-2 and TRBJ1-1; TRBD1 might be the D (6 bases). The V and J ends lost 5 bases and 4 bases respectively, with 14 bases between them. Germline lookup yields CDR1 SGHAT and CDR2 FQNNGV. This CDR3 has 14 residues.

This clone came up a few times. This CDR3 reads CSAGGPGEQYF. CDR3 nucleotides: TGCAGTGCTGGGGGCCCGGGAGAGCAGTACTTC. The chain recombines TRBV20-1 with TRBJ2-7; a possible D gene is TRBD1 (6 bases). The CDR3 totals 11 residues. The V gene's germline CDR1 is DFQATT and CDR2 SNEGSKA (reference sequence). V lost 5 bases and J lost 7, with 12 bases in between.

The count of this clone is one. This chain uses TRBV6-6 with TRBJ1-5; D gene unclear. CDR3 length: 12 amino acids. Per germline, CDR1 MNHNY and CDR2 SVGAGI (reference sequence). V shed 6 bases and J shed 4 bases, with 7 bases lying between them. CDR3 DNA sequence: TGTGCCAGCAGGGGCGGGAATCAGCCCCAGCATTTT. It is translated as CASRGGNQPQHF.

This clone came up once. J is TRBJ2-1 and V is TRBV6-5; possibly TRBD1 for D (7 bases). The CDR3 is 13 amino acids. Germline CDR1 reads MNHEY; CDR2 reads SVGAGI. V lost 8 bases to trimming and J lost 8 bases, with 16 bases between them. DNA of the CDR3: TGTGCCAGCCGGGGCCTCAGGGGGGATGAGCAGTTCTTC. It codes for CASRGLRGDEQFF.

With regard to this clone: Other DNA sequences from this sample encode an identical CDR3 as well. The chain joins TRBV18 to TRBJ1-1; D remains unclear. CDR1 is KGHSH, CDR2 LQKENI, per germline. V dropped 3 bases and J dropped 3 bases, with 5 bases sitting between them. This CDR3 spans 12 amino acids. The CDR3 loop is CASSPRDTEAFF. The CDR3 coding sequence is TGTGCCAGCTCACCCCGGGACACTGAAGCTTTCTTT.

This sequence joins TRBV9 and TRBJ1-2, with 7 bases identical to TRBD1. V trimming: 0 bases; J trimming: 8 bases; junction bases outside the gene matches: 10. This CDR3 has 15 amino acids. Germline CDR1 SGDLS, CDR2 YYNGEE. DNA of the CDR3: TGTGCCAGCAGCGTAGGGGTACAGGGGTTGGGGGGCTACACCTTC. It specifies CASSVGVQGLGGYTF. The full variable domain, in which reference TRBV9 and TRBJ1-2 provide the parts outside the CDR3, is DSGVTQTPKHLITATGQRVTLRCSPRSGDLSVYWYQQSLDQGLQFLIQYYNGEERAKGNILERFSAQQFPDLHSELNLSSLELGDSALYFCASSVGVQGLGGYTFGSGTRLTVV.

In nucleotides, the CDR3 is TGTGCCAGCAGTCTACAGGGGCGCACCAATCAGCCCCAGCATTTT. This encodes CASSLQGRTNQPQHF. V usage is TRBV7-2 and J usage is TRBJ1-5, with 7 bases matching TRBD1. CDR3 length equals 15 residues. Trimming removed 6 bases from V and 3 bases from J; junction bases left unmatched: 8. Germline assignment: CDR1 SGHTA and CDR2 FQGNSA. Full variable domain (missing parts from reference TRBV7-2 and TRBJ1-5): GAGVSQSPSNKVTEKGKDVELRCDPISGHTALYWYRQSLGQGLEFLIYFQGNSAPDKSGLPSDRFSAERTGGSVSTLTIQRTQQEDSAVYLCASSLQGRTNQPQHFGDGTRLSIL.

The chain combines TRBV6-1 with TRBJ1-2; 11 nucleotides line up with TRBD1. The ends lost 0 bases at V and 6 bases at J; junction bases unmatched: 6. CDR1 and CDR2 (germline): MNHNS, SASEGT. This CDR3 is 16 amino acids long. The CDR3 DNA is TGTGCCAGCAGTGAAGCGCTTCGGGACAGGGGGAATGGCTACACCTTC. Protein product: CASSEALRDRGNGYTF.

This chain connects TRBV27 to TRBJ2-1, with 11 bases lining up with TRBD2. This CDR3 is built from 16 residues. V was clipped by 4 bases and J by 5 bases; unmatched bases: 7. Looked up from germline, CDR1 is MNHEY and CDR2 is SMNVEV (reference sequence). The CDR3 protein is CASSSLAGGLNNEQFF. The CDR3 coding sequence is TGTGCCAGCAGTTCTTTAGCGGGGGGGCTTAACAATGAGCAGTTCTTC.

V and J are TRBV7-8 and TRBJ2-3, with 11 bases matching TRBD2. CDR3 length: 16 residues. Trimming cost V 0 bases and J 3 bases; bases outside gene matches: 2. CDR1 is SGHVS, CDR2 FQNEAQ, per germline. The CDR3 DNA is TGTGCCAGCAGCTTAGCCACTAGCGGGAGAACAGATACGCAGTATTTT. This gives the protein CASSLATSGRTDTQYF.

The V and J genes are TRBV27 and TRBJ2-3; 12 bases line up with TRBD2. The CDR3 runs to 16 residues. Germline CDR1 reads MNHEY; CDR2 reads SMNVEV (reference sequence). J gave up 5 bases and V 6 bases, and 9 bases lay outside the gene matches. In nucleotides, the CDR3 is TGTGCCAGCAGCGACCTCACTAGCGGGAGGTTAGATACGCAGTATTTT. Its protein product is CASSDLTSGRLDTQYF.

This rearrangement joins TRBV28 to TRBJ2-1; TRBD2 agrees at 14 bases. J gave up 7 bases and V 2 bases, and 7 bases lay outside the gene matches. CDR3 length: 17 amino acids. Germline CDR1 is MDHEN and CDR2 is SYDVKM. This CDR3 reads CASSLPYWTSGRNEQFF. The CDR3 nucleotides read TGTGCCAGCAGTTTACCATATTGGACTAGCGGGAGGAATGAGCAGTTCTTC. Combining the CDR3 with reference TRBV28 and TRBJ2-1 gives the whole variable domain DVKVTQSSRYLVKRTGEKVFLECVQDMDHENMFWYRQDPGLGLRLIYFSYDVKMKEKGDIPEGYSVSREKKERFSLILESASTNQTSMYLCASSLPYWTSGRNEQFFGPGTRLTVL.

The chain recombines TRBV7-8 with TRBJ2-4; a possible D gene is TRBD2 (5 bases). The CDR3 covers 16 residues. The germline CDR1 and CDR2 sequences are SGHVS and FQNEAQ. Between the trimmed V and J ends, which lost 4 bases and 4 bases, there was a span of 17 bases. The chain's CDR3 is CASSWTWGALKNIQYF. The DNA for the CDR3 is TGTGCCAGCAGCTGGACCTGGGGAGCATTAAAAAACATTCAGTACTTC.

This sequence joins TRBV10-3 and TRBJ1-1; 7 bases match TRBD1. V gave up 6 bases and J gave up 2 bases; unmatched junction bases: 6. The germline V gene encodes CDR1 ENHRY and CDR2 SYGVKD. CDR3 length equals 14 residues. DNA for the CDR3: TGTGCCATCAGCCTAGGACAGGCTAACACTGAAGCTTTCTTT. Translating gives CAISLGQANTEAFF.

V and J are TRBV6-6 and TRBJ1-1; TRBD1 is a possible D gene (6 bases). This CDR3 contains 14 residues. The V gene lost 6 bases and the J gene lost 0 bases, with 11 bases spanning the gap. Germline V gene sequence: CDR1 MNHNY, CDR2 SVGAGI (reference sequence). The CDR3: CASSGTLVNTEAFF. The CDR3, as DNA: TGTGCCAGCAGCGGGACACTCGTGAACACTGAAGCTTTCTTT.

The chain has TRBV28 and TRBJ1-2, with D maybe TRBD1 (5 bases). Germline V lookup: CDR1 MDHEN, CDR2 SYDVKM. Deletions cut 3 bases from V and 2 bases from J, with 10 bases between. This CDR3 has 14 amino acids. The CDR3 reads CASSFRGGNYGYTF. The CDR3 coding sequence is TGTGCCAGCAGTTTTAGGGGCGGCAACTATGGCTACACCTTC.

The J gene is TRBJ2-1, the V gene TRBV28; 7 nucleotides agree with TRBD1. Germline V gives CDR1 MDHEN, CDR2 SYDVKM. The J segment lost 3 bases and the V segment lost 7 bases, leaving 9 bases of the junction unmatched. The CDR3 is 15 residues long. CDR3 nucleotide sequence: TGTGCCAGCATGGTCGGGACAGACCTCTACAATGAGCAGTTCTTC. Translated, it gives CASMVGTDLYNEQFF.

The CDR3, as DNA: TGTGCCACTTCGAGGGAGCGGGGGGACTACGAGCAGTACTTC. Its translation is CATSRERGDYEQYF. This chain connects TRBV6-1 to TRBJ2-7; 9 nucleotides agree with TRBD2. Germline V gene lookup returns CDR1 MNHNS and CDR2 SASEGT. Losses at the gene ends were 10 bases for V and 3 bases for J; bases not matched to a gene: 10. The CDR3 is 14 amino acids.